This T cell receptor beta chain was identified in a study of control samples from healthy donors and cancer patients. Only in-frame clones appear in the TCRdb table, and some are missing; sequencing was by immunoSEQ multiplex PCR. This sample's table has fewer than 200,000 clones. Germline V gene data show CDR1 as KGHSH and CDR2 as LQKENI. V was clipped by 4 bases and J by 1 base; unmatched bases: 5. The CDR3 length is 15 residues. Specimen: blood. This sequence was found in a woman aged 25 to 39 in good health. The chain uses TRBV18 and TRBJ2-3; 7 bases are a match to TRBD1. CDR3 in amino acids: CASSQNRGRTDTQYF. CDR3 DNA: TGTGCCAGCTCACAAAACAGGGGACGCACAGATACGCAGTATTTT.